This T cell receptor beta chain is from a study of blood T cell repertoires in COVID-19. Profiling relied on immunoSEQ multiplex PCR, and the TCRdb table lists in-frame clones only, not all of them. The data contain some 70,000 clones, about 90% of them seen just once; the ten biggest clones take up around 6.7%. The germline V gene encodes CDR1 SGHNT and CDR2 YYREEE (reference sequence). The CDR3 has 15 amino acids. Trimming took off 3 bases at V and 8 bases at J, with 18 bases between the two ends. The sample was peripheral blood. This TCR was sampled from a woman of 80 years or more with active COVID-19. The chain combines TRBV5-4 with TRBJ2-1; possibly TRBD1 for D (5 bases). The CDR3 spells CASSWGGTPADEQFF. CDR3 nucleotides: TGTGCCAGCAGCTGGGGCGGAACACCTGCCGATGAGCAGTTCTTC. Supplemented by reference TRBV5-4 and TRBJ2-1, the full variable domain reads ETGVTQSPTHLIKTRGQQVTLRCSSQSGHNTVSWYQQALGQGPQFIFQYYREEENGRGNFPPRFSGLQFPNYSSELNVNALELDDSALYLCASSWGGTPADEQFFGPGTRLTVL.